Presented here are 11 T cell receptor beta chains from one specimen sequenced in a study of Graves' ophthalmopathy and Graves' hyperthyroidism. RNA transcripts yielded amplified TCR beta CDR3 regions. HTBI primers were used in a first-round RT-PCR, which preceded a second-round multiplex PCR. TCRdb reanalysed the multiplex PCR reads using MiXCR and keeps one entry per CDR3 protein. The sample has hundreds of thousands of distinct CDR3 sequences, about a fifth seen once. Material for sequencing was peripheral blood. These receptor sequences come from a woman between 18 and 30 years old with stable Graves' hyperthyroidism. Some clones in this sample may be carry-over from other donors' samples.

This chain links TRBV11-2 with TRBJ2-7, with 10 bases matching TRBD2. V was clipped by 5 bases and J by 1 base; unmatched bases: 5. CDR3 length: 15 amino acids. The germline gives CDR1 SGHAT, CDR2 FQNNGV. CDR3 sequence: CASSATSGKSYEQYF. The DNA of the CDR3 is TGTGCCAGCAGCGCCACTAGCGGGAAATCCTACGAGCAGTACTTC.

This clonotype was detected once. The chain couples TRBV30 to TRBJ1-6, with D unclear. Germline V lookup: CDR1 GTSNPN, CDR2 SVGIG (reference sequence). The CDR3 totals 13 residues. Between the trimmed V and J ends, which lost 3 bases and 4 bases, there was a span of 7 bases. The CDR3 sequence is CAWRVSYNSPLHF. The DNA for the CDR3 is TGTGCCTGGAGGGTCAGTTATAATTCACCCCTCCACTTT.

The chain uses TRBV6-1 and TRBJ2-5, with D possibly matching TRBD1 (6 bases). Trimming stripped 6 bases from V and 5 bases from J, with 19 bases between. The germline CDR1 and CDR2 sequences are MNHNS and SASEGT. The CDR3 runs to 15 residues. The CDR3: CASSSNRVWEETQYF. CDR3 nucleotide sequence: TGTGCCAGCAGCTCCAACAGGGTATGGGAGGAGACCCAGTACTTC.

V gene TRBV28 combines with J gene TRBJ2-7; D gene ambiguous. This CDR3 comprises 13 residues. Germline loops: CDR1 MDHEN, CDR2 SYDVKM. V was pared by 6 bases and J by 0 bases, with 9 bases between. DNA for the CDR3: TGTGCCAGCAGCCGGGCTTTCTCCTACGAGCAGTACTTC. Protein: CASSRAFSYEQYF.

This clonotype occurred many times. The gene calls are TRBV6-1 and TRBJ1-1; D gene ambiguous. Trimming left V 4 bases short and J 3 bases short, with 12 bases between. The CDR3 runs 14 residues. The germline V gene encodes CDR1 MNHNS and CDR2 SASEGT. The CDR3 protein is CASSVRDGDTEAFF. The DNA of the CDR3 is TGTGCCAGCAGTGTTAGGGATGGGGACACTGAAGCTTTCTTT.

This clonotype appeared a few times. This chain links TRBV12-3 or TRBV12-4 with TRBJ2-7, with TRBD1 matching over 9 bases. This CDR3 has 15 amino acids. J was trimmed by 3 bases and V by 6 bases; bases with no gene match: 9. CDR3 region: CASRDPGQGVYEQYF. As DNA, the CDR3 is TGTGCCAGCAGAGACCCGGGACAGGGAGTCTACGAGCAGTACTTC.

In its sample, this clonotype was seen many times. The chain links TRBV6-1 to TRBJ1-5; a weak D match, TRBD1 (6 bases). The CDR3 runs to 16 residues. Per the germline V gene, CDR1 is MNHNS and CDR2 is SASEGT. V shed 2 bases and J shed 4 bases, with 15 bases lying between them. CDR3 in amino acids: CASSETPRGSNQPQHF. CDR3 nucleotide sequence: TGTGCCAGCAGTGAAACCCCCAGGGGAAGTAATCAGCCCCAGCATTTT.

The J gene is TRBJ2-2, the V gene TRBV6-1; a possible D gene is TRBD2 (6 bases). Germline lookup yields CDR1 MNHNS and CDR2 SASEGT. V was trimmed by 7 bases and J by 7 bases, leaving 16 bases between them. The CDR3 extends over 14 amino acids. This CDR3 is CASTISGYSGELFF. As DNA, the CDR3 is TGTGCCAGCACCATTAGCGGTTATAGCGGGGAGCTGTTTTTT.

This clonotype was picked up many times. This rearrangement joins TRBV15 to TRBJ1-1; unclear D gene. Germline V gene data show CDR1 as LNHNV and CDR2 as YYDKDF (reference sequence). The CDR3 is 14 residues long. The germline V and J ends were trimmed by 2 bases and 3 bases, with 10 bases remaining between them. CDR3: CATSRLTGYTEAFF. The CDR3 DNA reads as TGTGCCACCAGCAGACTAACCGGGTACACTGAAGCTTTCTTT.

V gene TRBV12-3 or TRBV12-4 combines with J gene TRBJ2-7; D perhaps matches TRBD1 (6 bases). V lost 5 bases, J lost 7 bases, and 18 bases lay in between. The CDR3 loop spans 14 amino acids. CDR3 nucleotides: TGTGCCAGCAGTATACGGTCGACAGGAGCAGAGCAGTACTTC. Its protein product is CASSIRSTGAEQYF.

There are many counts of this clonotype. This chain joins TRBV12-3 or TRBV12-4 and TRBJ2-7, with 8 bases identical to TRBD2. This CDR3 spans 15 amino acids. J was trimmed by 3 bases and V by 5 bases; bases with no gene match: 9. The CDR3 DNA reads TGTGCCAGCAGTCCGCCCAGCGGGAGACTCTACGAGCAGTACTTC. Translating it yields CASSPPSGRLYEQYF.